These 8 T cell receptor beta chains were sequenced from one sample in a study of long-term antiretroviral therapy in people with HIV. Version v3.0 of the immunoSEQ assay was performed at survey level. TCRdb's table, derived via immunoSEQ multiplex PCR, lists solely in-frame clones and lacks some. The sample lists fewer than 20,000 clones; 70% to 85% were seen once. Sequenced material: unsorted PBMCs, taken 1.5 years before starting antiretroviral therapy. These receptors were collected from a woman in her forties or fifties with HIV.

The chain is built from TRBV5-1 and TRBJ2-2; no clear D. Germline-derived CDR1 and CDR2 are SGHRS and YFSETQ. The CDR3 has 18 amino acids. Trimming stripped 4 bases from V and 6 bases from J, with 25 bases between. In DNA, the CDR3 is TGCGCCAGCAGCCCGATACCCGATGCCGCCAGTAGGGCCGGGGAGCTGTTTTTT. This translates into CASSPIPDAASRAGELFF.

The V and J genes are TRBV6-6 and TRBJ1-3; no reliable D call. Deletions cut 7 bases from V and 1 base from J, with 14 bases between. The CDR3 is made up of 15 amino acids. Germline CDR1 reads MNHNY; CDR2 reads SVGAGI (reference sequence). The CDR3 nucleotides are TGTGCCAGCATCCCGGCCGCGGTATCTGGAAACACCATATATTTT. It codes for CASIPAAVSGNTIYF.

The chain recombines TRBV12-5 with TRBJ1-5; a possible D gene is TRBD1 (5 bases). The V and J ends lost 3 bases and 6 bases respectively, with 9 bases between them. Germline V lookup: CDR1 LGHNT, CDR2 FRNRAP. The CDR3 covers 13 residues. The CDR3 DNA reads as TGTGCTAGTGGTTTCGGGGGGACTCAGCCCCAGCATTTT. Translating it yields CASGFGGTQPQHF.

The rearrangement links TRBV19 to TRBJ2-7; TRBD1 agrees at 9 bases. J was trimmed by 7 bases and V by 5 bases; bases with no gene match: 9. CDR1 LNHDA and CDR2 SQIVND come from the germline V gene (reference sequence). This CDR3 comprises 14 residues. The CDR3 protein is CASSAGQGFGEQYF. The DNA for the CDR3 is TGTGCCAGTAGTGCGGGACAGGGCTTCGGGGAGCAGTACTTC.

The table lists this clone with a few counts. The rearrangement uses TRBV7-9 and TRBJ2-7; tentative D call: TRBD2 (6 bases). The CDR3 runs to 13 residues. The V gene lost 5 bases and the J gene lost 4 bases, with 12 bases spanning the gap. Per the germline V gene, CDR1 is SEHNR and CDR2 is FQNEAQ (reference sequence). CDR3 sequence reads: CASSPRGKYEQYV. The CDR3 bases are TGTGCCAGCAGCCCTCGGGGGAAATACGAGCAGTACGTC.

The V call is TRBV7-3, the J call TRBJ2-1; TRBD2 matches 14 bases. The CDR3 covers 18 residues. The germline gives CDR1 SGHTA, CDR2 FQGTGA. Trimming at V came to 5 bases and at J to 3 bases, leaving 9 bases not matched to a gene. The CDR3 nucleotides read TGTGCCAGCAGCCCTGGACTAGCGGGGGGACCCGACTACAATGAGCAGTTCTTC. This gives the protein CASSPGLAGGPDYNEQFF.

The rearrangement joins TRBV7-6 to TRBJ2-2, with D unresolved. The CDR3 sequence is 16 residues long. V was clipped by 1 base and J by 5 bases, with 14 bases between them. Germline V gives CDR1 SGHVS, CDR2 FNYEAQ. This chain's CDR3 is CASSLEAAVGTGELFF. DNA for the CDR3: TGTGCCAGCAGCTTAGAGGCGGCAGTTGGGACCGGGGAGCTGTTTTTT.

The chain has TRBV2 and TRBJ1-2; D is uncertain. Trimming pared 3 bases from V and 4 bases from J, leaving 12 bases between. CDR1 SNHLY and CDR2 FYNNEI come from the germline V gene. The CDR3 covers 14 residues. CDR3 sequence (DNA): TGTGCCAGCAGTGAGCGGACCGGGCCCTATGGCTACACCTTC. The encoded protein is CASSERTGPYGYTF.